The text below deals with one T cell receptor (beta chain). This specimen comes from a study of blood T cell repertoires in COVID-19. Whole-study context: Specimens from acute and convalescent COVID-19 originated in the United States, Italy and Spain. In each case, the material was cDNA or gDNA derived from T cells, B-cell-depleted T cells, or PBMCs.

Original processing methods: Reference gene primers were amplified, and this amplification served to estimate nucleated cell counts. The method was immunoSEQ multiplex PCR; TCRdb's version includes in-frame clones alone and lacks a portion of them. That table furnishes V, J and clone size, whereas the DNA furnished D and trimming. Here the sample spans hundreds of thousands of clones, roughly 87% being singletons. CDR1 is SGHRS and CDR2 is YFSETQ in the germline V gene. Trimming took 0 bases from V and 8 from J; bases not matched to a gene: 12. This CDR3 region has 16 residues. The rearrangement links TRBV5-1 to TRBJ1-2; 8 bases line up with TRBD1. The sample was peripheral blood. This sequence was found in a man between 18 and 29 years old with active or convalescent COVID-19. CDR3: CASSLGDRTGRQGYTF. As DNA, the CDR3 is TGCGCCAGCAGCTTGGGGGACCGGACAGGGCGTCAGGGCTACACCTTC. Combining the CDR3 with reference TRBV5-1 and TRBJ1-2 gives the whole variable domain KAGVTQTPRYLIKTRGQQVTLSCSPISGHRSVSWYQQTPGQGLQFLFEYFSETQRNKGNFPGRFSGRQFSNSRSEMNVSTLELGDSALYLCASSLGDRTGRQGYTFGSGTRLTVV.